This TCR beta chain was retrieved from a study of blood T cell repertoires in COVID-19 (dated by TCRdb to 2020 to 2021). For context, the study as a whole: Collaborator samples came from the United States, Italy and Spain and covered acute and convalescent phases of COVID-19. A de-identified subject ID, COVID-19 status, age in years and sex were almost always included in the sample metadata. Deeply sampled blood TCRbeta repertoires from subjects exposed to, actively infected with, or recovered from COVID-19 were included in the dataset. Where available, HLA class I and class II types were obtained from metadata supplied by the sample provider rather than from assay-based typing. The samples were drawn from the first 160 participants of the ongoing ImmuneRACE study and from roughly 1,300 subjects provided by 6 global collaborators. The repertoires were released in a freely available public database meant as a resource for research on the immune response to SARS-CoV-2. The prospective study material was composed of cDNA or gDNA derived from T cells, B-cell-depleted T cells, or PBMCs.

The germline V gene (reference sequence) supplies CDR1 GTSNPN and CDR2 SVGIG. Including cysteine and phenylalanine, the CDR3 has 13 amino acids. The retained sequence is limited to the CDR3, 39 bases, with the frame set at the first base. Trimming at the junction amounts to 3 bases on V and 7 bases on J, and the germline ends lie 15 bases apart. TCRbeta CDR3 regions were amplified from genomic DNA by means of the immunoSEQ Assay, a bias-controlled multiplex PCR. Per the authors' processing: The number of nucleated cells in each sample was estimated by amplification of reference gene primers within the assay. To quantify the absolute abundance of each unique TCRbeta CDR3 rearrangement, sequence reads were collapsed and filtered. Productive Simpson clonality was computed per sample as the square root of Simpson's diversity index over productive rearrangements. In TCRdb, the immuneACCESS table is reduced to in-frame sequences with V and J assigned. These tables do not hold every clone; where another copy was compared, an unresolved V gene accounts for under half, and the others remain unexplained. V and J calls and clone size are copied from that table; D and trimming were computed from the DNA. Counted in this sample were more than 300,000 clones; about 89% of them appeared once. The ten most abundant clones make up roughly 6.7% of the sample.

Samples from volunteer blood donors who had recovered from COVID-19 were contributed by a second Seattle source. The collaborating institutions used their own protocols to collect whole blood in K2EDTA tubes. For TCRbeta analysis, collaborator samples were shipped as frozen whole blood, as isolated PBMCs, or as DNA extracted from either sample type. Summary of the overall study and its limitations: The quantity of clinical and demographic metadata differed by source and by participant and was supplied without curation.

This clone appeared a single time. The specificity of this receptor is unknown. Per-base quality was not reported, and no clone a single base away is much larger than it. The chain was built from TRBV30 and TRBJ1-2, with TRBD1 perhaps the D gene, on 5 matching bases. The receptor was isolated from a young man who had recovered from COVID-19. Specimen: peripheral blood. The CDR3 has the sequence CAWSYSGVAGYTF. In nucleotides, the sequence is TGTGCCTGGAGCTACTCGGGGGTTGCTGGCTACACCTTC.